Listed here are 5 T cell receptor beta chains from one sample, sequenced in a study of glioma-infiltrating T cells after dendritic cell vaccination. Libraries were prepared by immunoSEQ multiplex PCR; TCRdb keeps only in-frame clonotypes and omits some of them. The sample includes tens of thousands of clones, 85% of them seen just once. The time point: after dendritic cell vaccination, including at tumor progression/relapse. This specimen was blood, taken after dendritic cell vaccination. The receptors were gathered from a human donor with glioblastoma.

This clone was picked up one time. This chain links TRBV7-2 with TRBJ1-6; the match to TRBD1 covers 8 bases. Losses at the gene ends were 1 base for V and 6 bases for J; bases not matched to a gene: 5. The CDR3 has 16 amino acids. Germline CDR1 reads SGHTA; CDR2 reads FQGNSA. The CDR3 bases are TGTGCCAGCAGCTTAGTCCCCGGACAGGGTAATTCACCCCTCCACTTT. Amino acid sequence: CASSLVPGQGNSPLHF.

This chain uses TRBV6-4 with TRBJ2-2, with D perhaps matching TRBD1 (5 bases). CDR3 length equals 14 residues. V gave up 3 bases and J gave up 6 bases, with 11 bases separating them. Germline CDR1 is MRHNA and CDR2 is SNTAGT. The CDR3: CASSEMWGSGELFF. CDR3 DNA sequence: TGTGCCAGCAGTGAGATGTGGGGCTCCGGGGAGCTGTTTTTT.

The CDR3 DNA is TGTGCCAGCAGCTTAGTCCAGCAGGTCAATGAGCAGTTCTTC. It translates to CASSLVQQVNEQFF. J is TRBJ2-1 and V is TRBV11-2; unclear D gene. With 1 base removed from V and 6 bases from J, the gap between germline ends came to 10 bases. Looked up from germline, CDR1 is SGHAT and CDR2 is FQNNGV. The CDR3 runs 14 residues.

This rearrangement joins TRBV18 to TRBJ2-4; 13 bases fit TRBD2. The germline V gene has CDR1 KGHSH and CDR2 LQKENI. The junction had 14 bases not matched to a gene; V was cut back by 4 bases and J by 5 bases. The CDR3 consists of 19 residues. The CDR3 DNA is TGTGCCAGCTCACTCCGCGGGACTAGCGGGGCGGCGGACCAAAACATTCAGTACTTC. Translating gives CASSLRGTSGAADQNIQYF.

The chain recombines TRBV21-1 with TRBJ2-3; the D call of TRBD2 is as the table states it, not checked on the DNA. TRBV21-1 counts as a pseudogene. The CDR3 loop spans 17 amino acids. The CDR3 DNA is TGTGCCAGCAGCAAAGTCGAAGCGGGGGCCCACACCCCATCGCAGTATTTT. Amino acid sequence: CASSKVEAGAHTPSQYF.